These 9 T cell receptor beta chains were sequenced from one sample in a study of cytomegalovirus exposure and HLA in healthy donors. This PCR relied on a set of 60 Vbeta primers and 13 Jbeta primers. Produced via immunoSEQ multiplex PCR; TCRdb's table is partial and in-frame only. The sample includes roughly 220,000 clones, about 70% of them seen just once. The material sequenced was PBMCs. The receptors come from a woman in her 30s in good health and CMV-seronegative.

The rearrangement uses TRBV30 and TRBJ2-5; the D gene is possibly TRBD2 (7 bases). This CDR3 comprises 15 residues. Germline loops: CDR1 GTSNPN, CDR2 SVGIG (reference sequence). The ends were cut back, 2 bases at V and 9 bases at J, with 22 bases in the middle. DNA for the CDR3: TGTGCCTGGAGTCACCACGGAGGGGGTCGGGAGGCCCAGTACTTC. Protein product: CAWSHHGGGREAQYF. Full variable domain (missing parts from reference TRBV30 and TRBJ2-5): SQTIHQWPATLVQPVGSPLSLECTVEGTSNPNLYWYRQAAGRGLQLLFYSVGIGQISSEVPQNLSASRPQDRQFILSSKKLLLSDSGFYLCAWSHHGGGREAQYFGPGTRLLVL.

The chain has TRBV7-3 and TRBJ2-1, with D perhaps matching TRBD2 (5 bases). Trimming stripped 5 bases from V and 9 bases from J, with 14 bases between. The CDR3 is made up of 13 amino acids. CDR1 is SGHTA and CDR2 is FQGTGA in the germline V gene. The CDR3 DNA reads TGTGCCAGCAGCACGGGCCCTGGGAGTGAGCAGTTCTTC. Its protein is CASSTGPGSEQFF.

This CDR3 is CASSVGGSGGSPLHF. CDR3 DNA: TGTGCCAGCAGCGTAGGGGGGTCCGGGGGTTCACCCCTCCACTTT. The chain is built from TRBV9 and TRBJ1-6; perhaps TRBD1 as D (5 bases). The germline V and J ends were trimmed by 0 bases and 9 bases, with 13 bases remaining between them. Germline V gene lookup returns CDR1 SGDLS and CDR2 YYNGEE. The CDR3 is 15 residues long. The full variable domain, rest sourced from reference TRBV9 and TRBJ1-6, is DSGVTQTPKHLITATGQRVTLRCSPRSGDLSVYWYQQSLDQGLQFLIQYYNGEERAKGNILERFSAQQFPDLHSELNLSSLELGDSALYFCASSVGGSGGSPLHFGNGTRLTVT.

This clone was picked up a small number of times. V is TRBV11-3 and J is TRBJ1-1; possible D gene TRBD1, 5 bases. The CDR3 contains 13 residues. Germline CDR1 and CDR2: SGHNT and YENEEA. V was cut by 2 bases and J by 1 base, with 5 bases left in between. CDR3 DNA: TGTGCCAGCAGCTTACAGGGGAACACTGAAGCTTTCTTT. Amino acid sequence: CASSLQGNTEAFF. Combining the CDR3 with reference TRBV11-3 and TRBJ1-1 gives the whole variable domain EAGVVQSPRYKIIEKKQPVAFWCNPISGHNTLYWYLQNLGQGPELLIRYENEEAVDDSQLPKDRFSAERLKGVDSTLKIQPAELGDSAVYLCASSLQGNTEAFFGQGTRLTVV.

V usage is TRBV27 and J usage is TRBJ2-1; D is unresolved. Germline assignment: CDR1 MNHEY and CDR2 SMNVEV (reference sequence). This CDR3 region has 13 residues. Trimming removed 5 bases from V and 10 bases from J, with 15 bases in between. CDR3 sequence: CASSPGPLKEQFF. In nucleotides, the CDR3 is TGTGCCAGCAGTCCAGGCCCCTTAAAGGAGCAGTTCTTC.

V and J are TRBV13 and TRBJ2-5; 9 bases agree with TRBD2. The V gene's germline CDR1 is PRHDT and CDR2 FYEKMQ (reference sequence). The CDR3 has 16 residues. Losses at the gene ends were 3 bases for V and 5 bases for J; bases not matched to a gene: 10. The CDR3 reads CASSFTISGGRETQYF. CDR3 nucleotides: TGTGCCAGCAGCTTTACGATTAGCGGGGGCCGGGAGACCCAGTACTTC.

This clone appeared many times. The gene calls are TRBV25-1 and TRBJ2-1; 10 bases fit TRBD2. The ends lost 3 bases at V and 4 bases at J; junction bases unmatched: 6. This CDR3 contains 16 residues. Looked up from germline, CDR1 is MGHDK and CDR2 is SYGVNS. The CDR3 nucleotides are TGTGCCAGCAGTGACACGGGACTAGCGCGATACAATGAGCAGTTCTTC. It translates to CASSDTGLARYNEQFF.

The chain carries TRBV25-1 and TRBJ1-1; 7 positions match TRBD1. V lost 3 bases, J lost 5 bases, and 6 bases stayed unmatched. CDR1 and CDR2 from the germline V gene are MGHDK and SYGVNS. The CDR3 covers 14 residues. The CDR3 sequence: CASSDRQGWTEAFF. The CDR3 DNA is TGTGCCAGCAGTGATCGACAGGGTTGGACTGAAGCTTTCTTT.

This clone showed up just once. The gene calls are TRBV18 and TRBJ1-2; D not certain. In germline, CDR1 is KGHSH, CDR2 LQKENI. V shed 4 bases and J shed 3 bases, with 6 bases lying between them. This CDR3 contains 12 residues. The CDR3 DNA sequence: TGTGCCAGCTCACTCCCAGACTATGGCTACACCTTC. Translating it yields CASSLPDYGYTF.